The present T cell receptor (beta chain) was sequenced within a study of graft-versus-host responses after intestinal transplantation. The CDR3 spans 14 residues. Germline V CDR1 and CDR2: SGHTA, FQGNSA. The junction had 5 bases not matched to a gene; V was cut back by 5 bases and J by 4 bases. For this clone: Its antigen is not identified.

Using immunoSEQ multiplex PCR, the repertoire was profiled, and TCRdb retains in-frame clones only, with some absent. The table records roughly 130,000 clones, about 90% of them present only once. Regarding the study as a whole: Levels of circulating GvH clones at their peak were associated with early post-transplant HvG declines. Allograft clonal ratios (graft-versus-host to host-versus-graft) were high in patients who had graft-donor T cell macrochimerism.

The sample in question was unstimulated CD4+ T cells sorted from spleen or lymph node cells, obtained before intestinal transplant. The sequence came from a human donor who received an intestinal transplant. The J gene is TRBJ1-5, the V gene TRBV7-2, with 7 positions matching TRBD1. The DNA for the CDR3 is TGTGCCAGCAGCCCTGGACAGGCGAATCAGCCCCAGCATTTT. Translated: CASSPGQANQPQHF.